This TCR beta chain was sequenced for a study of beta chain features in type 1 diabetes. Study observations and caveats: The analysis here could not establish whether HLA type shapes TCRB rearrangement. TCRB CDR3s from Type 1 diabetes patients were moderately but significantly shorter in all four CD4+ subsets.

The entirety of the isolated RNA underwent reverse transcription, so expressed TCRB transcripts were sequenced. Method: immunoSEQ multiplex PCR; TCRdb's copy keeps in-frame clones and lacks some. The table has about 300,000 clones, 13% seen once. Central memory, naive, regulatory and stem cell-like memory CD4+ cells were sorted by CD45RO/CCR7/CD25/CD127/CD95/CD27. Without exception, sorted populations had purity beyond 95%. On this clone itself: Antigen specificity is unknown.

Trimming at V came to 5 bases and at J to 4 bases, leaving 9 bases not matched to a gene. Germline V gene sequence: CDR1 GTSNPN, CDR2 SVGIG (reference sequence). This CDR3 has 15 residues. The chain links TRBV30 to TRBJ2-1, with 9 bases identical to TRBD1. The receptor was derived from a woman aged 18-30 years with type 1 diabetes. The material sequenced was naive CD4+ T cells from blood. CDR3 loop: CAWGVTGGFYNEQFF. The CDR3 DNA reads TGTGCCTGGGGCGTGACAGGGGGATTTTACAATGAGCAGTTCTTC.